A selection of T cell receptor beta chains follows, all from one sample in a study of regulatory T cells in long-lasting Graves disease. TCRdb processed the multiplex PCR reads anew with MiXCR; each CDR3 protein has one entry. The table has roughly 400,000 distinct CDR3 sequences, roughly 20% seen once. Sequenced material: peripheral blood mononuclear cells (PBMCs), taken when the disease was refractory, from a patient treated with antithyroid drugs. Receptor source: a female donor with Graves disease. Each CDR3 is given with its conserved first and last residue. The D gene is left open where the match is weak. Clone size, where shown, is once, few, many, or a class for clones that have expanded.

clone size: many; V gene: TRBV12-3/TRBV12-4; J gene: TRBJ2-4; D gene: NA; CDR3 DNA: TGTGCCAGCGGCGGGGGACAGAATCTAGCCAAAAACATTCAGTACTTC; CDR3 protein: CASGGGQNLAKNIQYF
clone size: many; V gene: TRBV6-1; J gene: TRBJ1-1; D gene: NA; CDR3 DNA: TGTGCCAGCAGTAGGACTGGAATTGAAGCTTTCTTT; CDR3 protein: CASSRTGIEAFF
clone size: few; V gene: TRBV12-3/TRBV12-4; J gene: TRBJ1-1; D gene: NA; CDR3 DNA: TGTGCCAGCAGTTCCCAGGCCAAGGGTGAAGCTTTCTTT; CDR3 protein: CASSSQAKGEAFF
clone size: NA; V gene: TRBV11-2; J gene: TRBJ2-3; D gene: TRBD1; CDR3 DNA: TGTGCCAGCAGCTACGAGGGGGCCGCAGATACGCAGTATTTT; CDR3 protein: CASSYEGAADTQYF
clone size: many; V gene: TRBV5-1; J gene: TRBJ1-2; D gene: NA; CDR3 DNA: TGCGCCAGCAGCTTTGACTACTATGGCTACACCTTC; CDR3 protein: CASSFDYYGYTF
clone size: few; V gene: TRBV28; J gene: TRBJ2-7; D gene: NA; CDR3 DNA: TGTGCCAGGCCGTCGGAGTACTTC; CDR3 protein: CARPSEYF
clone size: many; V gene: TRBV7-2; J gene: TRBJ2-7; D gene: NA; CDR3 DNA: TGTGCCAGCAGCTTATTCCAGAACGAGCAGTACTTC; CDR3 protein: CASSLFQNEQYF
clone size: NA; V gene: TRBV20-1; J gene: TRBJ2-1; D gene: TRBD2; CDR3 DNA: TGCAGTGCCCGGACTAGCGGGAGTGAGCAGTTCTTC; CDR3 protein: CSARTSGSEQFF
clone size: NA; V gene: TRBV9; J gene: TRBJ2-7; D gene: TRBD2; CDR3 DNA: TGTGCCAGCAGCGAGGGGACTAGCGGGAGGCTCTACGAGCAGTACTTC; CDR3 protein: CASSEGTSGRLYEQYF
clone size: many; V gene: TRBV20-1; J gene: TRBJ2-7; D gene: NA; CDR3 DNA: TGCAGTGCTAAACCCCTCCAGTTCGGGTACGAGCAGTACTTC; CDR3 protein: CSAKPLQFGYEQYF
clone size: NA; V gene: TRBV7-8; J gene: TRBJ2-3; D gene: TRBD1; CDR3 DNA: TGTGCCTGCAGCCAATGGGACAGTAGCACAGATACGCAGTATTTT; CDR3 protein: CACSQWDSSTDTQYF
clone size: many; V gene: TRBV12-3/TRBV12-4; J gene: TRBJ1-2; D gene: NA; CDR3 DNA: TGTGCCAGCAGCCTTTCATCGGATTATGGCTACACCTTC; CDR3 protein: CASSLSSDYGYTF
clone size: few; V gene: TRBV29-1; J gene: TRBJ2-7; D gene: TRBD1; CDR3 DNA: TGCAGCGTTGTGCTACAGGGGGGAAGCTCCTACGAGCAGTACTTC; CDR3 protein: CSVVLQGGSSYEQYF
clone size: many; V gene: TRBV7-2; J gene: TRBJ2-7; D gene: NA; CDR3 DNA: TGTGCCAGCAGTTATAGGGACAACTCCTACGAGCAGTACTTC; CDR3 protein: CASSYRDNSYEQYF
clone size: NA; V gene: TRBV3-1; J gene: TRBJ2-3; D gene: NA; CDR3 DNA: TGTGCCAGCAGCCAAGTCACCCCCTCTCTCACAGATACGCAGTATTTT; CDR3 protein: CASSQVTPSLTDTQYF
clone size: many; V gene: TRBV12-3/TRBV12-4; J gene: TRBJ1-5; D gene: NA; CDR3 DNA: TGTGCCAGCTCGGTGGGGTATAGCAATCAGCCCCAGCATTTT; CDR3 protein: CASSVGYSNQPQHF
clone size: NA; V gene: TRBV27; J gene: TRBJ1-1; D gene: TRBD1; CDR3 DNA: TGTGCCAGCACAGGGGGCACACAGGACACTGAAGCTTTCTTT; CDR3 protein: CASTGGTQDTEAFF
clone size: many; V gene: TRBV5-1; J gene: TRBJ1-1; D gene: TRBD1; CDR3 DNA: TGCGCCAGCAGCCCTATCGACAGGGGGGATCAAGCTTTCTTT; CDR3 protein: CASSPIDRGDQAFF
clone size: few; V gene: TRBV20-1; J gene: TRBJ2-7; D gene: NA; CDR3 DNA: TGCAGTGCTAGAGGACACAGAAACTCCTACGAGCAGTACTTC; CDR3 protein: CSARGHRNSYEQYF
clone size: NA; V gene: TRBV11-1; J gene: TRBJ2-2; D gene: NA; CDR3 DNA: TGTGCCAGCAGCTTCTCGACATCTTACACCGGGGAGCTGTTTTTT; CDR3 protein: CASSFSTSYTGELFF
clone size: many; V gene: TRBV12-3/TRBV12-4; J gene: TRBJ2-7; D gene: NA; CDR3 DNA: TGTGCCAGCAGTTTGATGCGCGGGGGCCTTTACGAGCAGTACTTC; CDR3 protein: CASSLMRGGLYEQYF
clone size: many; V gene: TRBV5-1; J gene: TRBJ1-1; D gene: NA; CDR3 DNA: TGCGCCAGCAGCCGTACAGATGAAGCTTTCTTT; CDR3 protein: CASSRTDEAFF
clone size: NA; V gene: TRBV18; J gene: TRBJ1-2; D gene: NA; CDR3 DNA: TGTGCCAGCTCACCACCGCGACTAAGGGGTTCTGGCTACACCTTC; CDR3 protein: CASSPPRLRGSGYTF
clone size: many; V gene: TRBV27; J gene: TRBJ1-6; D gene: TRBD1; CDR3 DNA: TGTGCCAGCAGCGTGACAGGGAATTCACCCCTCCACTTT; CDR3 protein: CASSVTGNSPLHF
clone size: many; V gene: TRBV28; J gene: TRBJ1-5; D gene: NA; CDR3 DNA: TGTGCCAGCAGTTGGTTAAATCAGCCCCAGCATTTT; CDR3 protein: CASSWLNQPQHF
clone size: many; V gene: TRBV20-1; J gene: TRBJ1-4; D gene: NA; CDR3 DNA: TGCAGTGCTCCATTCCAAGGCCGGGCTTATTTT; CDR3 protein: CSAPFQGRAYF
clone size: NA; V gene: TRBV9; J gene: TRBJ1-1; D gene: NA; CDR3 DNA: TGTGCCAGCAGCCCATCCTGGCCGTCTAACACTGAAGCTTTCTTT; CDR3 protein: CASSPSWPSNTEAFF
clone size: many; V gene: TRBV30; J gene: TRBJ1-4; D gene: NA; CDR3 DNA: TGTGCCTGGAGTAAAGGGGGATCAACTAATGAAAAACTGTTTTTT; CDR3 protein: CAWSKGGSTNEKLFF
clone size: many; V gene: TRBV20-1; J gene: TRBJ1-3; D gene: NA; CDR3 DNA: TGCAGTGCCCCCTCTGGAAACACCATATATTTT; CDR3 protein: CSAPSGNTIYF
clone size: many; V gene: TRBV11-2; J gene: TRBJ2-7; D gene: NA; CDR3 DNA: TGTGCCAGCAGCCAACGAAGTTCCTACGAGCAGTACTTC; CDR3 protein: CASSQRSSYEQYF
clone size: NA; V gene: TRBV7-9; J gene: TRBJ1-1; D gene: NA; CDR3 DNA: TGTGCCAGCAGCTTAGGGGAATTTGATGAAGCTTTCTTT; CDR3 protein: CASSLGEFDEAFF
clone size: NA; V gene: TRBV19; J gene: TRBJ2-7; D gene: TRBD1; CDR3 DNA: TGTGCCAGTGGATCTCCAGGGGGCTCCTACGAGCAGTACTTC; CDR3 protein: CASGSPGGSYEQYF
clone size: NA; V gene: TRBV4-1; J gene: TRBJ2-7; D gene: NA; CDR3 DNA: TGCGCCAGCAGCCAAGATAAGGGAGAGCAGTACTTC; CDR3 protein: CASSQDKGEQYF
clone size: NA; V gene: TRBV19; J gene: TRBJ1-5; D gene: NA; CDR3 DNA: TGTGCCAGTTTAGAGACCCCCCAAGGGCCCCAGCATTTT; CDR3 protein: CASLETPQGPQHF
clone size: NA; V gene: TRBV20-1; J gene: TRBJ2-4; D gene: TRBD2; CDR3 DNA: TGCAGTGCTCCGGGGCGGGGGGAGAACATTCAGTACTTC; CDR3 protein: CSAPGRGENIQYF
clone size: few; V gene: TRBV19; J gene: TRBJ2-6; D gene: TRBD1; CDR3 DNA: TGTGCCAGTAGTCTGAGGCCGGGACAGGGGGGTTTGGCTGGGGCCAACGTCCTGACTTTC; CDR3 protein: CASSLRPGQGGLAGANVLTF
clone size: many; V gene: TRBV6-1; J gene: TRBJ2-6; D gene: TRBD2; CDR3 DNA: TGTGCCAGCAGCTATGAGGGACTAGCGGGGGGTGGGGCCAACGTCCTGACTTTC; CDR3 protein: CASSYEGLAGGGANVLTF
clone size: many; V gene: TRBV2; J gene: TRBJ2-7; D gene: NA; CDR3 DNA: TGTGCCAGCACTTTATACTACGAGCAGTACTTC; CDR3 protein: CASTLYYEQYF
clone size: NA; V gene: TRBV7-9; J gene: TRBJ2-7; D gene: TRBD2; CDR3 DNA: TGTGCCAGCAGCCCCCTAGCGGAGAACTCCTACGAGCAGTACTTC; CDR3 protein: CASSPLAENSYEQYF
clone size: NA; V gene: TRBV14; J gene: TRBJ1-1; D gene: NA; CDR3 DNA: TGTGCCAGCAGTATCCTTGGGACCTACACTGAAGCTTTCTTT; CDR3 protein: CASSILGTYTEAFF
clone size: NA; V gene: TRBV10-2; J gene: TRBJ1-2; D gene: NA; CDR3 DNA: TGCGCCAGCAGTGTGGCAGGGCTAGGCTACACCTTC; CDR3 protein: CASSVAGLGYTF
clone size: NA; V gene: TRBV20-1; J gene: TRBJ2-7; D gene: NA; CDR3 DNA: TGCAGTGCTCCTATGTCCGGGGGGCGCGAGCAGTACTTC; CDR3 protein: CSAPMSGGREQYF
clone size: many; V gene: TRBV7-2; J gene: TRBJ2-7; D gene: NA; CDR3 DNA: TGTGCCAGCAGCTTAGTCGGGACGGGACACGAGCAGTACTTC; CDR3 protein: CASSLVGTGHEQYF
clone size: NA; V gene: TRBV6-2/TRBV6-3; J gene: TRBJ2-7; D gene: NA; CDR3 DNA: TGTGCCAGCAGTTACTCGAACCGAGACACCTCCTACGAGCAGTACTTC; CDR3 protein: CASSYSNRDTSYEQYF
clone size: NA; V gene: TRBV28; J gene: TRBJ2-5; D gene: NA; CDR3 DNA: TGTGCCAGCAGCAGAAACAGGGACCAAGAGACCCAGTACTTC; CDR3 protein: CASSRNRDQETQYF
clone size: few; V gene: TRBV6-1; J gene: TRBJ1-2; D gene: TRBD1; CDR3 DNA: TGTGCCAGCAGTGACCGAAATTCTCCGGGACAGGGGCAAGGCTACACCTTC; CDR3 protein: CASSDRNSPGQGQGYTF
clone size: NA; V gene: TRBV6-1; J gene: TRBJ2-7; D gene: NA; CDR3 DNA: TGTGCCAGTAGCGACCCGAGCGGCGAGCAGTACTTC; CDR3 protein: CASSDPSGEQYF
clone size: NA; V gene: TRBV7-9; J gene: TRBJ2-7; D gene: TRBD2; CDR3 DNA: TGTGCCAGCAGCGTGCAGACTAGCGGGAGAGGGTACGAGCAGTACTTC; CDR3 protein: CASSVQTSGRGYEQYF
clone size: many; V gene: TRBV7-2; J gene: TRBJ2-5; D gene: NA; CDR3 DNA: TGTGCCAGCTCGCGAGTTCGCGCGGCCACACAAGAGACCCAGTACTTC; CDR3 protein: CASSRVRAATQETQYF